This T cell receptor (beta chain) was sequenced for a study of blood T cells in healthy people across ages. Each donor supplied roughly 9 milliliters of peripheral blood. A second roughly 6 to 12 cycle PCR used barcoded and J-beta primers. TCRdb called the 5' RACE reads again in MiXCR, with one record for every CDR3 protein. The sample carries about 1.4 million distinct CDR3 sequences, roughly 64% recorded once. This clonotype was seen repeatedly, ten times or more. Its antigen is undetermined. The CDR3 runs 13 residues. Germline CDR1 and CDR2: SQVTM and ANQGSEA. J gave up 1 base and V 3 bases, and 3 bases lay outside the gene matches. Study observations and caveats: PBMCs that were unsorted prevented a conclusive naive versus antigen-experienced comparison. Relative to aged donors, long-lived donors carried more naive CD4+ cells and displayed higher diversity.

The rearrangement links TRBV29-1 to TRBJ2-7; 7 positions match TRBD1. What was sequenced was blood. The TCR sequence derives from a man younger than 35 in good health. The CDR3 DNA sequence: TGCAGCGTTGAGACAGGGTCGTCCTACGAGCAGTACTTC. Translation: CSVETGSSYEQYF.